What follows is one T cell receptor (beta chain) and its context. Its recognized antigen is unknown. No base qualities exist here, and no much larger clone lies one base off it. Collaborating institutions collected whole blood in K2EDTA tubes following their own protocols. For TCRbeta analysis, collaborator samples were shipped as frozen whole blood, as isolated PBMCs, or as DNA extracted from either sample type. The CDR3 has 16 amino acids, counting the end cysteine and phenylalanine. The only DNA kept is the CDR3, 48 bases in frame from the first base. For CDR1 and CDR2, the germline V gene (reference sequence) lists LGHDT and YNNKEL. Trimming takes 1 base off V and 7 bases off J; junction bases not matched to a gene: 10. This sample was included in a study of blood T cell repertoires in COVID-19 (dated by TCRdb to 2018 to 2020). In the study overall: Samples from collaborators originated in the United States, Italy and Spain and spanned both the acute and convalescent phases of COVID-19. Nearly every sample came with metadata listing a de-identified subject ID, COVID-19 status, age in years and sex. HLA class I and class II types, where available, came from metadata supplied by the sample provider rather than from assay-based typing. The material from the prospective study consisted of cDNA or gDNA derived from T cells, B-cell-depleted T cells, or PBMCs. Subjects who had been exposed to COVID-19, were actively infected with it, or had recovered from it provided the deeply sampled blood TCRbeta repertoires that made up the dataset. A freely available public database, intended as a resource for researchers studying the immune response to SARS-CoV-2, is where the repertoires were released. The samples were drawn from two sources: the first 160 participants of the ongoing ImmuneRACE study, and 1,254 subjects contributed by 6 global collaborators. Summary of the overall study and its limitations: How much clinical and demographic metadata was included differed by source and by participant, and the metadata was provided uncurated.

The immunoSEQ Assay, a bias-controlled multiplex PCR, was used to amplify TCRbeta CDR3 regions from genomic DNA. As for the authors' bioinformatics: The number of nucleated cells in each sample was estimated from the amplification of reference gene primers within the assay. To quantify the absolute abundance of each unique TCRbeta CDR3 rearrangement, sequence reads were collapsed and filtered. Productive Simpson clonality was computed per sample as the square root of Simpson's diversity index over productive rearrangements. TCRdb obtained this table from immuneACCESS and retained in-frame rearrangements with V and J assigned. These tables miss some clones; where compared with another copy, unresolved V genes account for less than half of the shortfall, and the remainder is unexplained. Clonal size and the V and J genes are those of that table, whereas D and trimming came from the DNA. In this sample the table shows 200,000 or so clones, around four fifths of which occur a single time. The ten biggest clones cover approximately 6.9% of the sample.

This clonotype was sampled from a human donor with acute or convalescent COVID-19. The donor label of this sample is uncertain. The chain is encoded by TRBV3-1 (or the pseudogene TRBV3-2) joined to TRBJ1-2, with 9 central nucleotides matching TRBD1. The sample comprised peripheral blood. In nucleotides, the sequence is TGTGCCAGCAGCCAAGTCACAGGGGGCGGTAATTCTGGCTACACCTTC. Translated, this is CASSQVTGGGNSGYTF.